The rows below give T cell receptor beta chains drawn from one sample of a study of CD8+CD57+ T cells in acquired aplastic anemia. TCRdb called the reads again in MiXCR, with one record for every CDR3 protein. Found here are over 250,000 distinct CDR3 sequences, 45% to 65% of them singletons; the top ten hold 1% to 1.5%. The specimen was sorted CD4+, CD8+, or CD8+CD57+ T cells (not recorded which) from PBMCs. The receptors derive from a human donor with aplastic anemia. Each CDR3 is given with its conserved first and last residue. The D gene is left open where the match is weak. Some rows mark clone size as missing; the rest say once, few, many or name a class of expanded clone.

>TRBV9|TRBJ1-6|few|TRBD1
CASSVGTGAILHF
TGTGCCAGCAGCGTAGGAACAGGGGCCATACTCCACTTT
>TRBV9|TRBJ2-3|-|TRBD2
CASSVGGLAGGPDTQYF
TGTGCCAGCAGCGTAGGGGGACTAGCGGGAGGCCCAGATACGCAGTATTTT
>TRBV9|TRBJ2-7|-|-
CASSVGGGGMYEQYF
TGTGCCAGCAGCGTAGGGGGTGGCGGGATGTACGAGCAGTACTTC
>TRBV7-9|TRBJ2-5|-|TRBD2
CASSFTGGLSGEQYF
TGTGCCAGCAGCTTTACGGGAGGTCTCTCGGGGGAGCAGTACTTC
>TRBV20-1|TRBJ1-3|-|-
CSARVSQEGNTIYF
TGCAGTGCTAGAGTGAGCCAGGAGGGAAACACCATATATTTT
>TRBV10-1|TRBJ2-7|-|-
CASSESANYEQYF
TGCGCCAGCAGTGAGTCCGCTAATTACGAGCAGTACTTC
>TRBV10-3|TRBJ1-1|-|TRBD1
CAIRTGSVTEAFF
TGTGCCATCAGGACAGGGTCGGTTACTGAAGCTTTCTTT
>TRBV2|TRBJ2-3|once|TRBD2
CASTLSGSGNEQYF
TGTGCCAGCACCCTAAGCGGGAGCGGCAATGAGCAGTATTTT
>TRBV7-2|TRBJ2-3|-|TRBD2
CASRSKRGGPDTQYF
TGTGCCAGCAGGAGTAAGCGGGGGGGCCCAGATACGCAGTATTTT
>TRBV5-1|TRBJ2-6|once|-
CASAPVLRLGANVLTF
TGCGCCAGCGCCCCCGTTTTACGGCTGGGGGCCAACGTCCTGACTTTC
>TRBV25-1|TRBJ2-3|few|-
CASRGWGRDTQYF
TGTGCCAGCAGAGGGTGGGGGAGGGATACGCAGTATTTT
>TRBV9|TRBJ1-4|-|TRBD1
CASSVGQGRSEKLFF
TGTGCCAGCAGCGTAGGACAGGGAAGGTCGGAAAAACTGTTTTTT
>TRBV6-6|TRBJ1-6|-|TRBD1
CASKGQGANSPLHF
TGTGCCAGCAAGGGACAGGGGGCCAATTCACCCCTCCACTTT
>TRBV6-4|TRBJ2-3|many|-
CASIFPDTQYF
TGTGCCAGCATATTTCCAGATACGCAGTATTTT
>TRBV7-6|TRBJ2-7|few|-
CASSLDGTGDYEQYF
TGTGCCAGCAGCCTCGACGGGACGGGCGATTACGAGCAGTACTTC
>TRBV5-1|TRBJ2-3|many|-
CASSLGQSSTDTQYF
TGCGCCAGCAGCTTGGGTCAGTCTAGCACAGATACGCAGTATTTT
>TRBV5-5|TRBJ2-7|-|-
CASSSSDSSYEQYF
TGTGCCAGCAGCTCCTCCGACAGCTCCTACGAGCAGTACTTC
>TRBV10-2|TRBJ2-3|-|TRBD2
CASRLAGSSDTQYF
TGCGCCAGCCGACTAGCGGGATCTTCAGATACGCAGTATTTT
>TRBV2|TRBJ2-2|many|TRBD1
CASSRDRANTGELFF
TGTGCCAGCAGTAGGGACAGAGCGAACACCGGGGAGCTGTTTTTT
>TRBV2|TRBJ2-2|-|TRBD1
CASTLTTGTGGELFF
TGTGCCAGCACCCTGACTACCGGGACAGGCGGGGAGCTGTTTTTT
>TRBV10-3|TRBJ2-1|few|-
CASGAVSYNEQFF
TGTGCCAGCGGGGCAGTCTCCTACAATGAGCAGTTCTTC
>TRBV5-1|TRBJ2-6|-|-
CASSLVPGADTEAF
TGCGCCAGCAGCTTGGTTCCGGGGGCGGACACTGAAGCTTTC
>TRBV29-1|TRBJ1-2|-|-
CSNGRGGYGYTF
TGCAGCAACGGACGTGGCGGCTATGGCTACACCTTC
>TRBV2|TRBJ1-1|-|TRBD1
CASSMTGANTEAFF
TGTGCCAGCAGTATGACAGGGGCGAACACTGAAGCTTTCTTT
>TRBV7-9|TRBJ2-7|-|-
CASSLDGRAYEQYF
TGTGCCAGCAGCTTAGATGGCAGGGCCTACGAGCAGTACTTC